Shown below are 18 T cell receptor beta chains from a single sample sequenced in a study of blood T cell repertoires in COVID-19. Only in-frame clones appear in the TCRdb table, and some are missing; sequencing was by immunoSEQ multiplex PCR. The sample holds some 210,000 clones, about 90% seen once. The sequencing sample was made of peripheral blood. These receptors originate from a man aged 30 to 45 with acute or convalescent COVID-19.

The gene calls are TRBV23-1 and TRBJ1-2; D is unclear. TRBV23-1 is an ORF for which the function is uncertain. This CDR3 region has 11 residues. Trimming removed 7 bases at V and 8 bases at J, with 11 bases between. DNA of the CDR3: TGCGCCAGCAAACCGGGTCCAGGCTACACCTTC. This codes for CASKPGPGYTF.

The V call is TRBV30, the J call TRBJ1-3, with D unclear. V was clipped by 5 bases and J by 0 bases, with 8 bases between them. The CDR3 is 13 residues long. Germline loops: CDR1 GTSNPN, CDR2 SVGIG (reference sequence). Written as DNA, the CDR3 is TGTGCCTGGTGGGGAGGCTCTGGAAACACCATATATTTT. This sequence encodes CAWWGGSGNTIYF.

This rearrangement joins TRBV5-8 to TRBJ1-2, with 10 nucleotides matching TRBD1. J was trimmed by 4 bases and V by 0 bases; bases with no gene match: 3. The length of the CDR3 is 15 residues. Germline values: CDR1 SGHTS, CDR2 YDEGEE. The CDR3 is CASSLAGQGVYGYTF. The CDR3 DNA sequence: TGTGCCAGCAGCTTGGCTGGACAGGGGGTCTATGGCTACACCTTC.

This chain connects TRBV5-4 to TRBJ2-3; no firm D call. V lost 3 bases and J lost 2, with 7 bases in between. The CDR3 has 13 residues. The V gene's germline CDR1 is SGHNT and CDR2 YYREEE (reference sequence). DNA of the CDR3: TGTGCCAGCAGCTCTACTTACACAGATACGCAGTATTTT. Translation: CASSSTYTDTQYF.

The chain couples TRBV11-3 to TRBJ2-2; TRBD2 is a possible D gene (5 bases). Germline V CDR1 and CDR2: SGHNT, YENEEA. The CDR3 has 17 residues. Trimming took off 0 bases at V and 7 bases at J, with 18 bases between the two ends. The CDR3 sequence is CASSLDLGSRGDGELFF. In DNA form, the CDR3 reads TGTGCCAGCAGCTTAGATTTAGGGAGCCGAGGAGACGGGGAGCTGTTTTTT.

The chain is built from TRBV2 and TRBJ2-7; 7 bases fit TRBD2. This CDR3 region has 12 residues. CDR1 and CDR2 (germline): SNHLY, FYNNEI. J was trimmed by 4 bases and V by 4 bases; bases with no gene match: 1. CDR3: CASSAGRYEQYF. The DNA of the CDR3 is TGTGCCAGCAGTGCCGGGAGGTACGAGCAGTACTTC.

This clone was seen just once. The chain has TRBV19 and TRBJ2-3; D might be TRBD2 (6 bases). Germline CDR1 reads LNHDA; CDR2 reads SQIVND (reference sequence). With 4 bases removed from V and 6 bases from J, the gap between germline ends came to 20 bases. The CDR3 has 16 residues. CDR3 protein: CASSNARRGTGDTQYF. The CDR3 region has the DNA TGTGCCAGTAGTAATGCGAGGAGGGGAACTGGGGATACGCAGTATTTT.

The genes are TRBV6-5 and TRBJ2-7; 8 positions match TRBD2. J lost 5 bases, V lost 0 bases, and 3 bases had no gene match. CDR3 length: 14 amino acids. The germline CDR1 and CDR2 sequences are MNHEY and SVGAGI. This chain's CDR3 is CASSYSFSGNEQYF. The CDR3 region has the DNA TGTGCCAGCAGTTACTCATTTAGCGGGAACGAGCAGTACTTC.

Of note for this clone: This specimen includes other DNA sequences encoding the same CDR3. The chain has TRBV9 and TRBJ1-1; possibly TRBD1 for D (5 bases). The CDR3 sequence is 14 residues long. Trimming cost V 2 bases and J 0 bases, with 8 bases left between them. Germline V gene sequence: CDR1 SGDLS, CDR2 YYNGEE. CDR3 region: CASSVGQMNTEAFF. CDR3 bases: TGTGCCAGCAGCGTGGGGCAGATGAACACTGAAGCTTTCTTT.

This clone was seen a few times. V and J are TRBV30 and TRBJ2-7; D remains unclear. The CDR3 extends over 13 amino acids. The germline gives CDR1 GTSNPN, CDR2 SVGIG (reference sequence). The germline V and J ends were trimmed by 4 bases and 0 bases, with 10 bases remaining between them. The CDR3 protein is CAWTTGSSYEQYF. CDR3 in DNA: TGTGCCTGGACGACTGGAAGCTCCTACGAGCAGTACTTC.

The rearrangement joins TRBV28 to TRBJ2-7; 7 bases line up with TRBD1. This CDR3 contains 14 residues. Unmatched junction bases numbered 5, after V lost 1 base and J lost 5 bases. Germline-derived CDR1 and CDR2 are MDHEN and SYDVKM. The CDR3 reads CASSLSQGMHEQYF. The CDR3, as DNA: TGTGCCAGCAGTTTATCACAGGGGATGCACGAGCAGTACTTC.

DNA for the CDR3: TGTGCCAGCAGCGCGGCTGGCGGGGGGGCCTATGATACGCAGTATTTT. As protein: CASSAAGGGAYDTQYF. The genes are TRBV9 and TRBJ2-3; 9 nucleotides agree with TRBD2. The CDR3 contains 16 residues. Germline V gene lookup returns CDR1 SGDLS and CDR2 YYNGEE. The V and J ends lost 3 bases and 6 bases, in that order; junction bases with no gene match: 11.

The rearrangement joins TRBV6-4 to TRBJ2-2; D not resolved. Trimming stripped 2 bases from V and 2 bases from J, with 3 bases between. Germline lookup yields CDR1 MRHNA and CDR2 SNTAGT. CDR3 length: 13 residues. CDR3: CASSDTNTGELFF. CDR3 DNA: TGTGCCAGCAGTGACACTAACACCGGGGAGCTGTTTTTT.

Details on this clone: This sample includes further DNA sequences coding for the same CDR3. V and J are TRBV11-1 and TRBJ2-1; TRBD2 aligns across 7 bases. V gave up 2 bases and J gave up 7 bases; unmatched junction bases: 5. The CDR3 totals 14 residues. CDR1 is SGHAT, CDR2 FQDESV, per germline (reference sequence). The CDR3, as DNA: TGTGCCAGCAGCTTAATAGCGGGCCCGAATGAGCAGTTCTTC. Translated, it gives CASSLIAGPNEQFF. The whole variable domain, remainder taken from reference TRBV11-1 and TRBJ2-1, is EAEVAQSPRYKITEKSQAVAFWCDPISGHATLYWYRQILGQGPELLVQFQDESVVDDSQLPKDRFSAERLKGVDSTLKIQPAELGDSAMYLCASSLIAGPNEQFFGPGTRLTVL.

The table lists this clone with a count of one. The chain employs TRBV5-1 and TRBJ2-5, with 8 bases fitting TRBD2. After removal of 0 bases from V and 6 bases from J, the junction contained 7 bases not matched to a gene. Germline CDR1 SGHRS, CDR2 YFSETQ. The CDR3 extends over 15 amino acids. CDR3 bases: TGCGCCAGCAGCTTGGCAGCGGGGGTGGGCAAGACCCAGTACTTC. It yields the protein CASSLAAGVGKTQYF. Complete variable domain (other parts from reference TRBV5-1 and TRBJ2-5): KAGVTQTPRYLIKTRGQQVTLSCSPISGHRSVSWYQQTPGQGLQFLFEYFSETQRNKGNFPGRFSGRQFSNSRSEMNVSTLELGDSALYLCASSLAAGVGKTQYFGPGTRLLVL.

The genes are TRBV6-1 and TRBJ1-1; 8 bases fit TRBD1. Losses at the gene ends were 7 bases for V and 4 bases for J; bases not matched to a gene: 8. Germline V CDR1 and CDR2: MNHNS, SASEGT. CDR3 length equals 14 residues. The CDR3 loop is CASTEQGVGTEAFF. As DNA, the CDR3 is TGTGCCAGCACGGAACAGGGGGTGGGCACTGAAGCTTTCTTT.

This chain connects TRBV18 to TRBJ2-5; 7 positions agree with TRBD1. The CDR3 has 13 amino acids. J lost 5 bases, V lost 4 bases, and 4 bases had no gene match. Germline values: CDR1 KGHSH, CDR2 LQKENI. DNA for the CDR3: TGTGCCAGCTCACTGGGACAGTCGGAGACCCAGTACTTC. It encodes CASSLGQSETQYF.

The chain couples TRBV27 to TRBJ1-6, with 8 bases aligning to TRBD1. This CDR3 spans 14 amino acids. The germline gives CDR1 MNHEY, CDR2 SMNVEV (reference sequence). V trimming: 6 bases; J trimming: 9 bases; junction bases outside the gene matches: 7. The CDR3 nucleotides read TGTGCCAGCAGCCTAACCGGGACAGGTTCACCCCTCCACTTT. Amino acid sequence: CASSLTGTGSPLHF.